These T cell receptor beta chains were read from a single sample in a study of beta chain features in type 1 diabetes. Assay: immunoSEQ multiplex PCR; the TCRdb copy retains only in-frame clones and omits some. Seen here are approximately 380,000 clones, over 12% observed once, and the top ten hold approximately 0.02%. Sequencing was performed on naive CD4+ T cells from blood. The receptors were sampled from a woman aged 18-35 years in good health. Both conserved end residues are part of each CDR3. A D gene is named only where the DNA matches it firmly. A clone size is listed for some rows: how often the clone was seen (once, few, many), or a class if it is expanded.

CDR3 length: 14
V gene: TRBV30
J gene: TRBJ2-4
D gene: TRBD1
clone size: .
CDR3 protein: CAWSVGTDTDLQYF
CDR3 DNA: TGTGCCTGGAGTGTTGGGACAGACACGGACCTTCAGTACTTC

CDR3 length: 14
V gene: TRBV28
J gene: TRBJ1-5
D gene: .
clone size: .
CDR3 protein: CASRPYYSNQPQHF
CDR3 DNA: TGTGCCAGCAGGCCCTATTATAGCAATCAGCCCCAGCATTTT

CDR3 length: 15
V gene: TRBV5-1
J gene: TRBJ2-1
D gene: TRBD2
clone size: .
CDR3 protein: CASRIMAGVQDEQFF
CDR3 DNA: TGCGCCAGCAGAATCATGGCGGGAGTACAGGATGAGCAGTTCTTC

CDR3 length: 16
V gene: TRBV18
J gene: TRBJ1-2
D gene: TRBD1
clone size: few
CDR3 protein: CASSPLLEQGNYGYTF
CDR3 DNA: TGTGCCAGCTCACCCTTGCTTGAACAGGGGAACTATGGCTACACCTTC

CDR3 length: 14
V gene: TRBV15
J gene: TRBJ2-7
D gene: .
clone size: few
CDR3 protein: CATSRDEVSPEQYF
CDR3 DNA: TGTGCCACCAGCAGAGATGAAGTCAGTCCCGAGCAGTACTTC

CDR3 length: 14
V gene: TRBV30
J gene: TRBJ2-5
D gene: TRBD1
clone size: few
CDR3 protein: CAWRWTGGEKTQYF
CDR3 DNA: TGTGCCTGGAGGTGGACAGGGGGCGAAAAGACCCAGTACTTC

CDR3 length: 11
V gene: TRBV27
J gene: TRBJ2-5
D gene: .
clone size: few
CDR3 protein: CASTHGTTQYF
CDR3 DNA: TGTGCCAGCACCCACGGGACTACCCAGTACTTC

CDR3 length: 17
V gene: TRBV7-9
J gene: TRBJ2-1
D gene: TRBD2
clone size: few
CDR3 protein: CASSLGLAGSSYNEQFF
CDR3 DNA: TGTGCCAGCAGCTTAGGACTAGCGGGAAGCTCCTACAATGAGCAGTTCTTC

CDR3 length: 15
V gene: TRBV9
J gene: TRBJ1-1
D gene: TRBD1
clone size: few
CDR3 protein: CASSVVTGGFTEAFF
CDR3 DNA: TGTGCCAGCAGCGTAGTTACAGGGGGCTTCACTGAAGCTTTCTTT

CDR3 length: 12
V gene: TRBV9
J gene: TRBJ1-2
D gene: .
clone size: .
CDR3 protein: CASSDNNYGYTF
CDR3 DNA: TGTGCCAGCAGCGACAATAACTATGGCTACACCTTC

CDR3 length: 16
V gene: TRBV7-8
J gene: TRBJ2-1
D gene: .
clone size: .
CDR3 protein: CASSLMRQGPLGEQFF
CDR3 DNA: TGTGCCAGCAGCTTAATGAGGCAGGGCCCTCTTGGCGAGCAGTTCTTC

CDR3 length: 16
V gene: TRBV15
J gene: TRBJ2-5
D gene: .
clone size: .
CDR3 protein: CATSRDGGGIWETQYF
CDR3 DNA: TGTGCCACCAGCAGAGATGGAGGGGGCATCTGGGAGACCCAGTACTTC

CDR3 length: 14
V gene: TRBV28
J gene: TRBJ1-1
D gene: .
clone size: .
CDR3 protein: CASSPAGRNTEAFF
CDR3 DNA: TGTGCCAGCAGCCCCGCAGGGCGAAACACTGAAGCTTTCTTT

CDR3 length: 15
V gene: TRBV9
J gene: TRBJ2-2
D gene: .
clone size: .
CDR3 protein: CASSVASQNTGELFF
CDR3 DNA: TGTGCCAGCAGCGTAGCAAGCCAGAACACCGGGGAGCTGTTTTTT

CDR3 length: 14
V gene: TRBV6-1
J gene: TRBJ1-2
D gene: .
clone size: .
CDR3 protein: CASSVDKRGYGYTF
CDR3 DNA: TGTGCCAGCAGTGTAGATAAGCGGGGCTATGGCTACACCTTC

CDR3 length: 15
V gene: TRBV7-3
J gene: TRBJ2-3
D gene: .
clone size: .
CDR3 protein: CASSPLVRGPDTQYF
CDR3 DNA: TGTGCCAGCAGCCCCCTTGTGCGGGGGCCTGATACGCAGTATTTT

CDR3 length: 15
V gene: TRBV9
J gene: TRBJ2-1
D gene: TRBD2
clone size: .
CDR3 protein: CASSVASGDYNEQFF
CDR3 DNA: TGTGCCAGCAGCGTAGCCAGCGGGGACTACAATGAGCAGTTCTTC

CDR3 length: 14
V gene: TRBV5-1
J gene: TRBJ1-1
D gene: .
clone size: few
CDR3 protein: CASNQGAMNTEAFF
CDR3 DNA: TGCGCCAGCAACCAAGGGGCCATGAACACTGAAGCTTTCTTT

CDR3 length: 19
V gene: TRBV5-1
J gene: TRBJ1-5
D gene: TRBD1
clone size: .
CDR3 protein: CASSLAIHRGQRCNQPQHF
CDR3 DNA: TGCGCCAGCAGCTTGGCCATACACAGGGGGCAACGGTGCAATCAGCCCCAGCATTTT

CDR3 length: 14
V gene: TRBV10-3
J gene: TRBJ2-5
D gene: .
clone size: .
CDR3 protein: CAIAAPGSEKTQYF
CDR3 DNA: TGTGCCATCGCAGCGCCGGGGTCTGAAAAGACCCAGTACTTC

CDR3 length: 16
V gene: TRBV28
J gene: TRBJ2-7
D gene: TRBD2
clone size: .
CDR3 protein: CASSLFLREGAYEQYF
CDR3 DNA: TGTGCCAGCAGTTTATTCTTGCGGGAGGGTGCCTACGAGCAGTACTTC

CDR3 length: 16
V gene: TRBV5-4
J gene: TRBJ1-2
D gene: .
clone size: few
CDR3 protein: CASSLGTSGSNYGYTF
CDR3 DNA: TGTGCCAGCAGCTTAGGGACTTCAGGCAGTAACTATGGCTACACCTTC

CDR3 length: 13
V gene: TRBV2
J gene: TRBJ2-1
D gene: TRBD2
clone size: .
CDR3 protein: CASVAGSVHEQFF
CDR3 DNA: TGTGCCAGTGTAGCGGGCTCGGTCCATGAGCAGTTCTTC

CDR3 length: 15
V gene: TRBV5-4
J gene: TRBJ2-5
D gene: .
clone size: .
CDR3 protein: CASSFNRSPQETQYF
CDR3 DNA: TGTGCCAGCAGCTTCAACAGGAGCCCCCAAGAGACCCAGTACTTC

CDR3 length: 11
V gene: TRBV28
J gene: TRBJ1-1
D gene: .
clone size: few
CDR3 protein: CASSTITEAFF
CDR3 DNA: TGTGCCAGCAGTACAATAACTGAAGCTTTCTTT

CDR3 length: 16
V gene: TRBV15
J gene: TRBJ1-2
D gene: TRBD1
clone size: .
CDR3 protein: CATSRGRGTANYGYTF
CDR3 DNA: TGTGCCACCAGCAGAGGTCGAGGGACAGCGAACTATGGCTACACCTTC

CDR3 length: 16
V gene: TRBV9
J gene: TRBJ2-5
D gene: .
clone size: .
CDR3 protein: CASSVAVSWFDGTQYF
CDR3 DNA: TGTGCCAGCAGCGTAGCAGTTTCATGGTTTGATGGGACCCAGTACTTC

CDR3 length: 16
V gene: TRBV29-1
J gene: TRBJ1-1
D gene: TRBD1
clone size: few
CDR3 protein: CSVVPSGQGADTEAFF
CDR3 DNA: TGCAGCGTTGTCCCATCGGGACAGGGGGCTGACACTGAAGCTTTCTTT

CDR3 length: 16
V gene: TRBV5-1
J gene: TRBJ2-5
D gene: TRBD2
clone size: few
CDR3 protein: CASSSGGGPAQETQYF
CDR3 DNA: TGCGCCAGCAGCTCGGGAGGCGGCCCCGCGCAAGAGACCCAGTACTTC

CDR3 length: 15
V gene: TRBV28
J gene: TRBJ1-2
D gene: TRBD1
clone size: .
CDR3 protein: CASSLKGAPFYGYTF
CDR3 DNA: TGTGCCAGCAGTTTAAAGGGGGCGCCCTTCTATGGCTACACCTTC

CDR3 length: 15
V gene: TRBV5-1
J gene: TRBJ1-1
D gene: TRBD1
clone size: .
CDR3 protein: CASSTLGGRDTEAFF
CDR3 DNA: TGCGCCAGCAGCACCCTAGGGGGCCGGGACACTGAAGCTTTCTTT

CDR3 length: 15
V gene: TRBV5-1
J gene: TRBJ1-1
D gene: .
clone size: few
CDR3 protein: CASSFDKYVNTEAFF
CDR3 DNA: TGCGCCAGCAGCTTCGACAAGTACGTGAACACTGAAGCTTTCTTT

CDR3 length: 16
V gene: TRBV4-1
J gene: TRBJ2-1
D gene: .
clone size: .
CDR3 protein: CASSQGRRTVYNEQFF
CDR3 DNA: TGCGCCAGCAGCCAAGGGCGAAGGACTGTTTACAATGAGCAGTTCTTC

CDR3 length: 17
V gene: TRBV2
J gene: TRBJ2-6
D gene: TRBD2
clone size: few
CDR3 protein: CASSEGGGRTGANVLTF
CDR3 DNA: TGTGCCAGCAGTGAAGGGGGGGGAAGGACTGGGGCCAACGTCCTGACTTTC

CDR3 length: 16
V gene: TRBV11-1
J gene: TRBJ2-7
D gene: .
clone size: .
CDR3 protein: CASSLLTRGSRGEQYF
CDR3 DNA: TGTGCCAGCAGCTTATTAACCCGGGGTTCTAGAGGCGAGCAGTACTTC

CDR3 length: 14
V gene: TRBV18
J gene: TRBJ2-1
D gene: .
clone size: few
CDR3 protein: CASSPPTSMYEQFF
CDR3 DNA: TGTGCCAGCTCACCACCCACTAGCATGTATGAGCAGTTCTTC

CDR3 length: 13
V gene: TRBV28
J gene: TRBJ1-5
D gene: TRBD1
clone size: .
CDR3 protein: CASSSDRDRPQHF
CDR3 DNA: TGTGCCAGCAGTTCCGACAGGGACCGGCCCCAGCATTTT

CDR3 length: 17
V gene: TRBV7-9
J gene: TRBJ1-1
D gene: TRBD1
clone size: .
CDR3 protein: CASSSSDRGLRNTEAFF
CDR3 DNA: TGTGCCAGCAGCTCGTCTGACAGGGGGCTAAGGAACACTGAAGCTTTCTTT

CDR3 length: 15
V gene: TRBV7-3
J gene: TRBJ2-3
D gene: TRBD2
clone size: .
CDR3 protein: CASSSTSGSPDTQYF
CDR3 DNA: TGTGCCAGCAGCTCGACTAGCGGGAGCCCAGATACGCAGTATTTT

CDR3 length: 13
V gene: TRBV25-1
J gene: TRBJ1-2
D gene: TRBD1
clone size: .
CDR3 protein: CASSAKQGRGYTF
CDR3 DNA: TGTGCCAGCAGTGCTAAACAGGGGCGGGGCTACACCTTC